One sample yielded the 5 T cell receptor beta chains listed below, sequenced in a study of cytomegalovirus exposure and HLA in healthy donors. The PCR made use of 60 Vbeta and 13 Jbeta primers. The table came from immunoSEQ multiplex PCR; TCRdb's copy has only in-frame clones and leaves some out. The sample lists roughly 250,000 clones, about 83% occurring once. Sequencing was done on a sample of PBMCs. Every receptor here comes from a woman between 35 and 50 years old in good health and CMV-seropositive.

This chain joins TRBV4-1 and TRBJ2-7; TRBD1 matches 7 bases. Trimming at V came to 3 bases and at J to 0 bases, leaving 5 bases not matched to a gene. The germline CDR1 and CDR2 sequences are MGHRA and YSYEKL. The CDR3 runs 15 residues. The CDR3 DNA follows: TGCGCCAGCAGCCATACCCGGGACAGCTCCTACGAGCAGTACTTC. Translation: CASSHTRDSSYEQYF.

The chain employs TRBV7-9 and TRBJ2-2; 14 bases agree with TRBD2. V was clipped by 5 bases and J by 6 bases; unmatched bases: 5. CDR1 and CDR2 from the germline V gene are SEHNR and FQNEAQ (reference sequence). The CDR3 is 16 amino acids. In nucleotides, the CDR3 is TGTGCCAGCAGCGCAACGGGACTAGCGGGAGCCGGGGAGCTGTTTTTT. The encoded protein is CASSATGLAGAGELFF.

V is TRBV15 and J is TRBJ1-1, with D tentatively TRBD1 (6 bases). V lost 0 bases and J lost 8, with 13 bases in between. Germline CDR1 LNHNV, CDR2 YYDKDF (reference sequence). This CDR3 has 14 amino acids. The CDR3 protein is CATSRDQIDREAFF. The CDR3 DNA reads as TGTGCCACCAGCAGAGACCAGATTGACAGGGAAGCTTTCTTT.

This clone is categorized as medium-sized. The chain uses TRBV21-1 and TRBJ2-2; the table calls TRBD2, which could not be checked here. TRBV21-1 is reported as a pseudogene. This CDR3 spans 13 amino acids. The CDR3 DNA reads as TGTGCCAGCAGCATCCGGGACACCGGGGAGCTGTTTTTT. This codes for CASSIRDTGELFF.

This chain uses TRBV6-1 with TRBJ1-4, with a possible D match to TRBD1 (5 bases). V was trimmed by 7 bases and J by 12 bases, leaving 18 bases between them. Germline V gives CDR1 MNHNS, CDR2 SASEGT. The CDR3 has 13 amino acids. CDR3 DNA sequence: TGTGCCAGCAAGGGGACCCAGGGAGGAGAACTGTTTTTT. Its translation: CASKGTQGGELFF.